By frequency in the sample, the clone carrying this TCR beta chain is medium-sized. Some clones are missing from TCRdb's copy, which holds only in-frame ones; the method was immunoSEQ multiplex PCR. The profile covers about 150,000 clones, with around 84% appearing a single time and roughly 5.5% taken by the ten largest. These data are taken from a study of blood T cell repertoires in COVID-19. Trimming cost V 1 base and J 4 bases; bases outside gene matches: 7. This CDR3 contains 16 residues. The V gene's germline CDR1 is SQVTM and CDR2 ANQGSEA. Everyone who took part was roughly 18 to 100 years old, and they came from 24 US areas.

This sequence was found in a woman aged 45 to 65 who had been exposed to COVID-19. The chain recombines TRBV29-1 with TRBJ2-1; 10 bases map to TRBD2. The sample taken for sequencing was PBMCs or T cells enriched from blood (not recorded which). The CDR3 loop reads CSVEGLAGDVYNEQFF. In nucleotides, the CDR3 is TGCAGCGTTGAAGGGCTAGCGGGAGATGTGTACAATGAGCAGTTCTTC.